The clone carrying this T cell receptor beta chain was picked up one time. The data were taken from a study of blood T cell repertoires in COVID-19. Background on the study: The study drew acute and convalescent COVID-19 samples from the United States, Italy and Spain. T cells, B-cell-depleted T cells, or PBMCs provided the cDNA or gDNA that served as material.

There are 14 residues in the CDR3. With V trimmed by 6 bases and J by 7 bases, 5 bases remained unmatched. CDR1 and CDR2 from the germline V gene are LNHDA and SQIVND (reference sequence). In the original processing: How many nucleated cells were present was estimated from reference gene primer amplification. Profiled with immunoSEQ multiplex PCR; TCRdb holds only in-frame clones, not every one. V, J and clone size reflect that table, while D and trimming were determined from the DNA. The table has about 340,000 clones, 90% to 95% seen once. The TCR sequence derives from a woman between 18 and 30 years old who had recovered from COVID-19. The sequenced material came from peripheral blood. The chain carries TRBV19 and TRBJ1-5, with 11 bases that match TRBD1. In nucleotides, the CDR3 is TGTGCCAGTAGCGAGGACAGGGGGCGGCAGCCCCAGCATTTT. Its protein product is CASSEDRGRQPQHF.